This TCR beta chain was profiled in a study of cytomegalovirus exposure and HLA in healthy donors listed by TCRdb under 2017. With respect to the entire study: According to an earlier analysis of a few hundred of the donors, some 180 million T cells yielded 117 million unique TCR beta sequences and approximately 300 Gb of sequence data. Donor age, sex, ethnicity and CMV serostatus were compiled alongside the repertoire data. Typing coverage varied by locus: roughly 629-640 donors for A, B, C, DRB1 and DQB1; some 520 for DQA1; about 600 for DPA1; approximately 490 for DPB1. The T cell repertoires of 700 or so subjects were profiled by immunosequencing and related to cytomegalovirus serostatus. An earlier analysis of roughly 580 of the donors used high-throughput TCR beta sequencing to judge whether each TCR beta V gene segment behaved as functional or pseudogenic. Because of strong linkage in the cohort, a few DR-DQ haplotypes were treated as single units for association and clustering. A later analysis re-analyzed previously published TCR beta repertoires from 650 to 800 donors and added high-resolution HLA genotyping to study TCR occurrence patterns. A later genetic analysis used genome-wide SNP genotypes for 398 of the 666 donors, treating that subset as a discovery cohort. Every discovery cohort repertoire had been produced on one sequencing platform. Along with the roughly 670-subject first cohort, a separate validation cohort of over a hundred different subjects was used. Roughly 300 gigabases of sequencing data and around 85 million unique TCR sequences made up an early release that covered under 750 HLA-typed donors. The genetic ancestry cluster associated with self-reported Caucasian donors included 81% of the approximately 400 genotyped donors. On average, 235,054 unique TCR beta nucleotide sequences were sequenced per donor among some 430 genotyped donors of the cohort, with roughly 19% of those sequences being non-productive. The study combined high-throughput TCR immunosequencing, statistical association of individual TCRs with disease status, and machine learning to predict cytomegalovirus infection status. Rather than using new phenotypic data, the later analysis identified candidate immune exposures from TCR beta sequences and from how often those sequences occurred across donors. The aim of the study was to test whether cataloging public T cell receptors could identify signatures of past pathogen exposure. Class I and class II HLA loci were covered by the typing at four-digit resolution. On the study overall, not on this receptor specifically: A total of fewer than 200 TCR beta chains were listed by the study as associated with cytomegalovirus. Some IMGT-functional V segments, including TRBV6-2 and TRBV6-3, could not be told apart with the 87-base-pair reads, so those segments were excluded. A later genetic analysis associated a missense DCLRE1C variant with V-gene and J-gene trimming of TCR beta chains, and an independent cohort replicated the association. According to a later analysis, TCR association rates differed among HLA loci, with DRB1 alleles showing the most associated TCRs and HLA-C alleles showing the fewest. Most TCR sequences were seen in very few donors, while some public TCRs were found in many individuals. The classifier was reported to diagnose cytomegalovirus status with high specificity and sensitivity in both the original and validation cohorts. In a later analysis, HLA-associated TCR beta chains were found to be more clonally expanded and to have lower generation probabilities than equally common non-associated chains. A later analysis found that most CMV-associated TCR beta chains appeared HLA-restricted, with HLA associations seemingly driven largely by CMV exposure. At a false discovery rate of 0.05, a later analysis linked fewer than 20,000 TCR beta sequences to specific HLA alleles. Immune exposure information for the cohort was limited to CMV serostatus. Only TCR beta chains were sequenced in this cohort, and the absence of alpha or paired-chain data limited detectable features. Linkage disequilibrium might explain the correlated functional status among segregating V segments, but an unknown experimental factor could not be ruled out. Compared with the approximately 710-donor mean, donors in an Asian-associated ancestry cluster had fewer N-insertions in productive TCRs, according to a later genetic analysis. Several of the top co-occurrence clusters appeared to be linked to parvovirus B19, influenza, CMV and Epstein-Barr virus, according to a later analysis. A further reported finding was that TCR beta sequences accurately predicted the HLA-A and HLA-B alleles for most subjects in the first cohort. Strong co-occurrence of HLA alleles, especially DR and DQ, made assigning TCR associations to individual alleles difficult. In vitro tests confirmed that a few of the cytomegalovirus-associated TCR beta chains recognize cytomegalovirus antigens. In an earlier analysis of fewer than 700 of the donors, most TCR beta V segments appeared in productive rearrangements about 90% or about 30% of the time, broadly matching IMGT annotations. The authors suggested that the approach could potentially be extended to other disease states and immunological phenotypes. Because counts were too low, 15 to 20 rarely observed V segments, including chromosome 9 orphons, were left out of the earlier analysis of about 620 of the donors. The presence/absence analyses assumed that sequencing depth was roughly uniform across donors, and that assumption may not be true. A group of highly shared sequence variants was considered likely to be a technical artifact of the sequencing pipeline. HLA typing was unavailable for some donors at each locus, so association tests used only the typed subset.

The germline ends are 14 bases apart after V is trimmed by 6 bases and J by 2 bases. As encoded in the germline V gene, CDR1 is MNHEY while CDR2 is SVGAGI. The CDR3 measures 14 amino acids from cysteine to phenylalanine. The sequence is cut down to CDR3 DNA, 42 bases in frame from base 1. In total, fewer than 750 healthy bone marrow donors made up the cohort. All cohort members were sampled while nominally healthy, although unrecorded immune exposures were likely present. The donor tested CMV seronegative, placing the donor among the 350 or so seronegative members of the cohort. A peripheral blood sample was provided by each donor, and peripheral blood mononuclear cells were used for TCR beta sequencing. Genomic DNA extraction from the blood cell samples was performed with the Qiagen DNeasy Blood Extraction Kit. Note on this clone: Its specific antigen is unknown. Per-base quality was not reported, and no clone a single base away is much larger than it.

The library was built by means of the immunoSEQ multiplex PCR assay. For the multiplex PCR, a mixture combining 60 forward primers for TCR Vbeta segments and 13 reverse primers for TCR Jbeta segments was used. The CDR3 region of rearranged TCR beta genes was amplified from genomic DNA with a multiplex PCR assay. Amplified TCR beta libraries were sequenced as 87-base-pair reads on the Illumina HiSeq System. Processing in the source paper ran as follows. A later analysis counted about 82 million unique TCR beta chains across the 550 to 800 repertoires, and roughly 11 million of these chains were shared by at least two donors. Raw reads were error-corrected and collapsed into unique sequences by a nearest-neighbor algorithm in which closely related sequences were merged to remove PCR and sequencing errors. Alignment of CDR3 sequences to IMGT reference sequences was used to assign V, D and J gene segments. Each retained sequence needed at least a six-nucleotide match to both a V gene segment and a J gene segment. Rearrangements were classified as productive when the CDR3 lacked stop codons and remained in frame with V and J, and all other rearrangements were classified as non-productive. CDR3 was defined by IMGT convention, running from the second conserved V-encoded cysteine to the conserved J-encoded phenylalanine. Sequences without an unambiguous match to a single V gene segment were excluded from the earlier analysis of a few hundred of the donors. An earlier analysis of 550 to 650 of the donors classified V segments as functional when productive rearrangements were above 56.7% and as segregating when the standard deviation between donors was above 5%. A statistical classification framework was built for diagnosing cytomegalovirus status from the catalog of TCR beta chain sequences. In a later analysis, TCR nucleotide sequences were compared against IMGT/GENE-DB human TR gene sequences so that V and J genes could be assigned. The TCRdist pipeline was used in a later analysis to assign CDR3 sequences and most-parsimonious VDJ recombination scenarios. A later analysis defined each TCR beta chain by its CDR3 amino acid sequence plus V-gene family, and excluded reads lacking a unique V-gene family. As a way to deal with suspected cross-contamination and a sequencing artifact, a later analysis dropped over 550 nucleotide sequences that were highly shared and had low generation probability. A later analysis calculated a clonal expansion index for each public chain from normalized within-repertoire ranks of inferred template counts. In a later analysis, generation probabilities were computed using a VDJ recombination model fitted to out-of-frame rearrangements, and the results were checked against IGoR. Hypergeometric tests were used in a later analysis to score TCR-TCR, TCR-HLA and TCR-CMV co-occurrence, with a repertoire-size bias correction applied to the TCR pairs. A later analysis estimated false discovery rates by permuting HLA or CMV assignments 20 times. In a later analysis, co-occurring TCRs were grouped using DBSCAN, and TCRdist sequence similarity was added for clustering within HLA-allele-positive subsets. Repertoires with fewer than 30,000 or more than 120,000 public chains were left out of co-occurrence clustering, as were four to six repertoires with anomalous nucleotide sharing. Here the immuneACCESS table is served through TCRdb, limited to in-frame sequences with V and J called. Missing clones are a known gap in these copies; in checked studies unresolved V genes cover under half, and the rest lacks a known reason. The D gene and trimming were derived from the DNA, and the V and J assignments and clone size from that table. The table for this sample lists roughly 120,000 clones; just over 15% of them were counted only once. 1.9% of the sample is held by the ten biggest clonotypes.

This sequence was found in a woman younger than 30 in good health and CMV-seronegative. The chain is made from TRBV6-5 and TRBJ2-7; the best D guess is TRBD1, with 6 bases matching. Sequenced input: PBMCs. The DNA sequence is as follows: TGTGCCAGCAGACCCAGGGGAACCACCTACGAGCAGTACTTC. This gives the protein CASRPRGTTYEQYF.